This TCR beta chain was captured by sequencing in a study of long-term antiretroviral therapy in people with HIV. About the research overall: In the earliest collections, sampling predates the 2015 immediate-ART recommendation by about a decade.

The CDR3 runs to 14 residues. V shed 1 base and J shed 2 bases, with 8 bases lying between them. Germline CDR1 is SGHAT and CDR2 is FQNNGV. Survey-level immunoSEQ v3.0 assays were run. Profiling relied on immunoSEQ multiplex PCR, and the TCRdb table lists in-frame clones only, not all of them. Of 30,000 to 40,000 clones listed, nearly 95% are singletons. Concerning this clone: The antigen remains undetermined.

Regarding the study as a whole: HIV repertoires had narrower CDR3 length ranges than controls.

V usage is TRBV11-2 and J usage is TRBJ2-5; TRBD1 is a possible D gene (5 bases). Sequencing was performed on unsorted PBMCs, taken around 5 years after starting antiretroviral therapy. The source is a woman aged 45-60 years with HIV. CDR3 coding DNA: TGTGCCAGCAGCTTAGGCAGGGCTCAAGAGACCCAGTACTTC. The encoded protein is CASSLGRAQETQYF.